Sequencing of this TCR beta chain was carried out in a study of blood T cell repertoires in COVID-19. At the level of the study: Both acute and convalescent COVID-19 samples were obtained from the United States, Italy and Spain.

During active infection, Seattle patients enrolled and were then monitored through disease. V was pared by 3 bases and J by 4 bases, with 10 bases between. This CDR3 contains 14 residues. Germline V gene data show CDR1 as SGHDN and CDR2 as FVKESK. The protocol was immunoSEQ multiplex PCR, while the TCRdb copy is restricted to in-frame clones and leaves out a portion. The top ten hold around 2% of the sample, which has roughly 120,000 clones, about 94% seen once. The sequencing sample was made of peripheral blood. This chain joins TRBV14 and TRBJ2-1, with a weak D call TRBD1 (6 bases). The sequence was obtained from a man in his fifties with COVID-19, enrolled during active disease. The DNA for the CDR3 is TGTGCCAGCAGCCATAGGGACACTTACAATGAGCAGTTCTTC. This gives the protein CASSHRDTYNEQFF.